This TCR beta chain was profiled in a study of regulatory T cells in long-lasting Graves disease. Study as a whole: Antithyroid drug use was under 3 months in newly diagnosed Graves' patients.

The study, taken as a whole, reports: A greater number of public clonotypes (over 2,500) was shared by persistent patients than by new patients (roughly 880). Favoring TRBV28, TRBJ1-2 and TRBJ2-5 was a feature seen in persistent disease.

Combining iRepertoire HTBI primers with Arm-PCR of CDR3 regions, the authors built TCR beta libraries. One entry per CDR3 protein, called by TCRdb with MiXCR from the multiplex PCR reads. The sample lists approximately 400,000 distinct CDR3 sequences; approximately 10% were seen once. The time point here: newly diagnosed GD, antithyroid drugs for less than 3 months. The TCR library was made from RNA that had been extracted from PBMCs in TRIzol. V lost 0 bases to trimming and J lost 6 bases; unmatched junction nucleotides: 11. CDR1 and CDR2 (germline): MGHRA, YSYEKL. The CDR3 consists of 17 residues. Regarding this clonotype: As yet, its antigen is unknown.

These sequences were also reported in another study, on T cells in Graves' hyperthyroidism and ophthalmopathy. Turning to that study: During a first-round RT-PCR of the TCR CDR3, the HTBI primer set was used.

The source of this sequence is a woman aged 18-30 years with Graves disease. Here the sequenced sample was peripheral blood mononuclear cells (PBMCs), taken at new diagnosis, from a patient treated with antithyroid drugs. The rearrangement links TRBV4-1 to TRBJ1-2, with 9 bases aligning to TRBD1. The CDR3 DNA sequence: TGCGCCAGCAGCCAAGATCTTGGGACAGGGTTTTATAATGGCTACACCTTC. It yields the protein CASSQDLGTGFYNGYTF.